The clone carrying this T cell receptor beta chain was counted a few times. Its antigen is as yet unknown. A multiplex PCR was run with 60 Vbeta primers and 13 Jbeta primers. Data came from immunoSEQ multiplex PCR; TCRdb stores just in-frame clones and leaves some out. The sample contains about 110,000 clones, 74% of which appear only once. V gave up 0 bases and J gave up 0 bases, with 9 bases separating them. This CDR3 contains 16 residues. CDR1 and CDR2 from the germline V gene are KGHSH and LQKENI. The source of the sample is a study of cytomegalovirus exposure and HLA in healthy donors. Points from the study as a whole: It was in a later analysis that TCR association rates were seen to vary by HLA locus, highest for DRB1 and lowest for HLA-C. Presence/absence analyses assumed roughly uniform sequencing depth across donors. Researchers reportedly found TCR beta sequences accurately predicted most subjects' HLA-A and HLA-B alleles. Cytomegalovirus association was listed for approximately 150 TCR beta chains.

The receptor comes from a man over 45 in good health and CMV-seropositive. What was sequenced was PBMCs. This sequence joins TRBV18 and TRBJ2-1; no definite D call. Here the CDR3 reads CASSPPTYSSYNEQFF. The CDR3 region has the DNA TGTGCCAGCTCACCACCGACTTATAGCTCCTACAATGAGCAGTTCTTC.